Sequencing of this T cell receptor (beta chain) was carried out in a study of blood T cells in healthy people across ages. Germline V gene sequence: CDR1 SQVTM, CDR2 ANQGSEA. This CDR3 spans 16 amino acids. V dropped 7 bases and J dropped 4 bases, with 22 bases sitting between them. With a J-beta primer mix and a sample-barcoded 5' primer, a second PCR ran about 7 to 12 cycles. Each CDR3 protein gets one entry after TCRdb re-called the 5' RACE reads with MiXCR. The sample carries nearly 1 million distinct CDR3 sequences, just over 50% recorded once. A minimum of 5 micrograms of total RNA was extracted per sample.

The chain joins TRBV29-1 to TRBJ2-2; maybe TRBD2 (6 bases). The clonotype comes from a woman in her sixties or seventies in good health. The specimen sequenced was blood. This chain's CDR3 is CSAESASESVTGELFF. CDR3 sequence (DNA): TGCAGCGCAGAAAGTGCTAGCGAGAGTGTCACCGGGGAGCTGTTTTTT.